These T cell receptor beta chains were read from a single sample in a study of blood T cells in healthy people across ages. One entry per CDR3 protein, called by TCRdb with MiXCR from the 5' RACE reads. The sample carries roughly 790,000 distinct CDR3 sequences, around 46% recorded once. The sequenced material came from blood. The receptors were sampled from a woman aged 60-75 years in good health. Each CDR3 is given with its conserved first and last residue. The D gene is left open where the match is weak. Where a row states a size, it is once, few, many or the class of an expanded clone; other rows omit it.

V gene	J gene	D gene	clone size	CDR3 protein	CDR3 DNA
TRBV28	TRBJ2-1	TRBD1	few	CASQPTGERDEQFF	TGTGCCAGCCAACCGACAGGGGAAAGGGATGAGCAGTTCTTC
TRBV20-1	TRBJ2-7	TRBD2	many	CSARPQREGPYEQYF	TGCAGTGCTAGACCCCAGCGGGAGGGCCCCTACGAGCAGTACTTC
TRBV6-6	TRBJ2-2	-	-	CASSYLASLNTGELFF	TGTGCCAGCAGTTACCTGGCTAGCCTGAACACCGGGGAGCTGTTTTTT
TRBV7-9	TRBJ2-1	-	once	CASSRSDPYNEQFF	TGTGCCAGCAGCCGAAGCGATCCCTACAATGAGCAGTTCTTC
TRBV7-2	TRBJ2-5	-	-	CASSLAARQGTQYF	TGTGCCAGCAGCTTAGCCGCCCGGCAAGGGACCCAGTACTTC
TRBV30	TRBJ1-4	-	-	CAWSFNGGLNEKLFF	TGTGCCTGGAGTTTTAATGGGGGGCTTAATGAAAAACTGTTTTTT
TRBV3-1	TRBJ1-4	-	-	CASSLAGPTNEKLFF	TGTGCCAGCAGCCTTGCAGGCCCAACTAATGAAAAACTGTTTTTT
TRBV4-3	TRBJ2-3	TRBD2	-	CASSLETSGAGLDTQYF	TGCGCCAGCAGCCTCGAGACTAGCGGAGCGGGGTTAGATACGCAGTATTTT
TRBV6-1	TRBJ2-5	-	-	CASSEAWETQYF	TGTGCCAGCAGTGAAGCCTGGGAGACCCAGTACTTC
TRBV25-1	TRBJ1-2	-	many	CASSDHYRDYGYTF	TGTGCCAGCAGTGATCACTACAGGGACTATGGCTACACCTTC
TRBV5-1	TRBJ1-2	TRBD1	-	CASRITGARYGYTF	TGCGCCAGCAGAATAACAGGGGCCAGATATGGCTACACCTTC